These 32 T cell receptor beta chains originate from one sample sequenced in a study of T cells after posttransplantation cyclophosphamide. Sampled 1 year posttransplant, controls received myeloablative marrow transplants, methotrexate and a calcineurin inhibitor. The data were produced by immunoSEQ multiplex PCR, yet TCRdb's version contains in-frame clones alone and is incomplete. The sample holds roughly 14,000 clones, about nine tenths seen once. Material: PBMCs, obtained after an allogeneic stem cell transplant with a calcineurin inhibitor and methotrexate. All receptors come from a male patient between 45 and 60 years old who received an allogeneic stem cell transplant from an unrelated donor, was CMV-positive, and had chronic GVHD only. Some T cells may be provided by the graft donor.

The chain combines TRBV5-6 with TRBJ2-7; maybe TRBD2 (5 bases). This CDR3 contains 14 residues. Germline CDR1 and CDR2: SGHDT and YYEEEE. V lost 7 bases and J lost 2, with 16 bases in between. The CDR3 DNA follows: TGTGCCAGCGTCACGGGAACCCTTCCCTACGAGCAGTACTTC. Its protein product is CASVTGTLPYEQYF.

The rearrangement joins TRBV6-1 to TRBJ2-1; perhaps TRBD2 as D (7 bases). The CDR3 loop spans 16 amino acids. Germline-derived CDR1 and CDR2 are MNHNS and SASEGT. V lost 1 base and J 1 base, leaving 11 bases between the germline ends. The CDR3 is CASSEGGGGSYNEQFF. CDR3 in DNA: TGTGCCAGCAGTGAAGGGGGAGGGGGGTCCTACAATGAGCAGTTCTTC.

V usage is TRBV6-4 and J usage is TRBJ2-5; D may be TRBD1 (5 bases). The J call is doubtful: the DNA matches TRBJ2-7 better. The CDR3 totals 16 residues. Germline assignment: CDR1 MRHNA and CDR2 SNTAGT. The CDR3 region has the DNA TGTGCCAGCAGTTCCCGGCGACAGAAGCTCTCCTACGAGCAGTACTTC. This translates into CASSSRRQKLSYEQYF.

This chain connects TRBV11-2 to TRBJ1-2; 8 positions match TRBD1. The CDR3 has 14 amino acids. The J segment lost 8 bases and the V segment lost 5 bases, leaving 10 bases of the junction unmatched. Germline-derived CDR1 and CDR2 are SGHAT and FQNNGV. The CDR3: CASSNPGGAFGYTF. CDR3 DNA sequence: TGTGCCAGCAGCAACCCAGGGGGCGCGTTCGGCTACACCTTC.

The chain combines TRBV2 with TRBJ2-3; tentative D call: TRBD2 (7 bases). From germline, CDR1 is SNHLY and CDR2 FYNNEI. The CDR3 runs 15 residues. V shed 6 bases and J shed 3 bases, with 16 bases lying between them. The chain's CDR3 is CASRRGGAGTDTQYF. The CDR3 coding sequence is TGTGCCAGCAGGAGGGGGGGCGCAGGGACAGATACGCAGTATTTT.

V usage is TRBV19 and J usage is TRBJ2-4, with D hard to call. The CDR3 loop spans 16 amino acids. The V end was cut by 4 bases, the J end by 1 base, with 14 bases between. The germline CDR1 and CDR2 sequences are LNHDA and SQIVND (reference sequence). The CDR3 DNA sequence: TGTGCCAGTAGTAGCCATTTGGAGTTGGCCAAAAACATTCAGTACTTC. As protein: CASSSHLELAKNIQYF.

This clone was seen a single time. The chain uses TRBV4-1 and TRBJ2-2; TRBD2 aligns across 7 bases. The trim removed 1 base at V and 4 bases at J, leaving 3 bases unmatched. This CDR3 is built from 15 residues. Per the germline V gene, CDR1 is MGHRA and CDR2 is YSYEKL. CDR3 sequence reads: CASSQGGGPTGELFF. As DNA, the CDR3 is TGCGCCAGCAGCCAAGGGGGAGGGCCCACCGGGGAGCTGTTTTTT.

This chain links TRBV4-3 with TRBJ2-3, with 7 bases aligning to TRBD2. The CDR3 sequence is 15 residues long. CDR1 and CDR2 (germline): LGHNA, YSLEER. The junction had 5 bases not matched to a gene; V was cut back by 4 bases and J by 1 base. The CDR3 DNA sequence: TGCGCCAGCAGCCGGGCCCTAGCGGGCACAGATACGCAGTATTTT. As protein: CASSRALAGTDTQYF.

This rearrangement joins TRBV19 to TRBJ2-1, with D possibly TRBD2 on 6 matching bases. From germline, CDR1 is LNHDA and CDR2 SQIVND (reference sequence). The ends were cut back, 8 bases at V and 9 bases at J, with 17 bases in the middle. This CDR3 spans 13 amino acids. The CDR3 protein is CASAPGTPGEQFF. In DNA form, the CDR3 reads TGTGCCAGTGCGCCCGGGACTCCTGGTGAGCAGTTCTTC.

The chain is built from TRBV10-3 and TRBJ2-1; 7 bases fit TRBD1. Unmatched junction bases numbered 1, after V lost 2 bases and J lost 3 bases. The CDR3 runs to 14 residues. Looked up from germline, CDR1 is ENHRY and CDR2 is SYGVKD. The chain's CDR3 is CAISEAGGYNEQFF. The CDR3 bases are TGTGCCATCAGTGAGGCAGGGGGCTACAATGAGCAGTTCTTC.

This chain uses TRBV5-4 with TRBJ2-3; D perhaps matches TRBD1 (6 bases). The CDR3 covers 15 residues. V lost 1 base and J 0 bases, leaving 9 bases between the germline ends. From germline, CDR1 is SGHNT and CDR2 YYREEE (reference sequence). The CDR3 DNA follows: TGTGCCAGCAGCTTGCAGGGGTATAGCACAGATACGCAGTATTTT. Its protein is CASSLQGYSTDTQYF.

CDR3 residues: CAGKLAGAYEQYF. CDR3 coding DNA: TGTGCCGGAAAGTTAGCGGGAGCCTACGAGCAGTACTTC. The rearrangement joins TRBV28 to TRBJ2-7; 9 bases align to TRBD2. With 11 bases clipped from V and 2 bases from J, the junction kept 7 bases outside the gene matches. The CDR3 sequence is 13 residues long. Germline CDR1 reads MDHEN; CDR2 reads SYDVKM.

The rearrangement uses TRBV7-3 and TRBJ2-1, with 8 bases fitting TRBD2. Germline V lookup: CDR1 SGHTA, CDR2 FQGTGA. The junction had 7 bases not matched to a gene; V was cut back by 2 bases and J by 7 bases. The CDR3 has 15 amino acids. The CDR3 coding sequence is TGTGCCAGCAGCTTATACAGCGGGAGTTCTAATGAGCAGTTCTTC. This encodes CASSLYSGSSNEQFF.

The V call is TRBV6-1, the J call TRBJ2-6; D is perhaps TRBD2 (5 bases). Germline loops: CDR1 MNHNS, CDR2 SASEGT. V lost 3 bases to trimming and J lost 4 bases, with 10 bases between them. The CDR3 runs to 15 residues. This CDR3 is CASSDLATGANVLTF. Written as DNA, the CDR3 is TGTGCCAGCAGTGATCTAGCAACCGGGGCCAACGTCCTGACTTTC.

The rearrangement uses TRBV6-5 and TRBJ2-7; D is possibly TRBD1 (5 bases). The V end lost 6 bases, the J end lost 3 bases, and 18 bases lay between the germline ends. This CDR3 spans 15 amino acids. Germline V gene data show CDR1 as MNHEY and CDR2 as SVGAGI. For the CDR3, the DNA is TGTGCCAGCAGATACAGGTTTTACGGAGTCTACGAGCAGTACTTC. Protein sequence: CASRYRFYGVYEQYF.

The chain has TRBV5-6 and TRBJ2-1; 9 bases match TRBD1. After removal of 5 bases from V and 1 base from J, the junction contained 4 bases not matched to a gene. Germline V CDR1 and CDR2: SGHDT, YYEEEE. The CDR3 has 15 amino acids. In DNA, the CDR3 is TGTGCCAGCAGGGACAGGGGAGGGTCCTACAATGAGCAGTTCTTC. This translates into CASRDRGGSYNEQFF.

The rearrangement uses TRBV2 and TRBJ2-2; 10 nucleotides line up with TRBD2. This CDR3 is 17 amino acids long. Germline assignment: CDR1 SNHLY and CDR2 FYNNEI. Losses at the gene ends were 6 bases for V and 1 base for J; bases not matched to a gene: 8. The CDR3 nucleotides are TGTGCCAGCAGCGAGGGGTTAGCGGGGGGGAACACCGGGGAGCTGTTTTTT. It specifies CASSEGLAGGNTGELFF.

The chain combines TRBV4-1 with TRBJ2-7, with TRBD2 matching 10 bases. The CDR3 length is 16 residues. V shed 4 bases, J shed 2 bases, and the junction held 8 bases outside the gene matches. Germline CDR1 is MGHRA and CDR2 is YSYEKL. The CDR3 protein is CASSRVAGGGPYEQYF. The CDR3 DNA reads as TGCGCCAGCAGCCGAGTAGCGGGGGGCGGGCCCTACGAGCAGTACTTC.

The CDR3 bases are TGTGCCAGCAGCTGGGAGACCTCCACAGATACGCAGTATTTT. It is translated as CASSWETSTDTQYF. V is TRBV6-5 and J is TRBJ2-3; tentatively, D is TRBD2 (5 bases). V lost 6 bases to trimming and J lost 2 bases, with 12 bases between them. CDR3 size: 14 residues. Germline CDR1 MNHEY, CDR2 SVGAGI.

This CDR3 is CAISIQGLDDGEQFF. The CDR3 bases are TGTGCCATCAGCATCCAGGGACTAGATGACGGTGAGCAGTTCTTC. The chain has TRBV10-3 and TRBJ2-1; 8 bases map to TRBD2. Germline CDR1 and CDR2: ENHRY and SYGVKD. The CDR3 spans 15 residues. The V segment lost 6 bases and the J segment 9 bases; nucleotides outside the gene matches: 13.

This clone has just one count. The gene calls are TRBV18 and TRBJ2-1; 8 bases fit TRBD2. V lost 0 bases, J lost 6 bases, and 4 bases stayed unmatched. The CDR3 loop spans 15 amino acids. Looked up from germline, CDR1 is KGHSH and CDR2 is LQKENI. CDR3 sequence (DNA): TGTGCCAGCTCACCACCCGGGACTAGTAGCAATGAGCAGTTCTTC. As protein: CASSPPGTSSNEQFF.

The CDR3 region is CASSLEMNTEAFF. DNA of the CDR3: TGTGCCAGCAGTTTAGAGATGAACACTGAAGCTTTCTTT. The V and J genes are TRBV28 and TRBJ1-1, with D unresolved. The V and J ends lost 2 bases and 0 bases respectively, with 4 bases between them. The germline V gene has CDR1 MDHEN and CDR2 SYDVKM. There are 13 residues in the CDR3.

The gene calls are TRBV28 and TRBJ1-1; D uncertain. There are 13 residues in the CDR3. Trimming took 4 bases from V and 7 from J, leaving 13 bases between them. CDR1 is MDHEN and CDR2 is SYDVKM in the germline V gene. The CDR3 coding sequence is TGTGCCAGCAGTTCCAGAGGAACAATTGAAGCTTTCTTT. Protein: CASSSRGTIEAFF.

The V gene is TRBV7-9, the J gene TRBJ2-2; D is unresolved. V lost 4 bases and J 7 bases, leaving 7 bases between the germline ends. The CDR3 is 12 amino acids. The germline CDR1 and CDR2 sequences are SEHNR and FQNEAQ (reference sequence). Here the CDR3 reads CASSSQVGELFF. CDR3 bases: TGTGCCAGCAGCTCTCAGGTCGGGGAGCTGTTTTTT.

The rearrangement links TRBV7-6 to TRBJ2-5, with 8 nucleotides matching TRBD1. CDR1 is SGHVS, CDR2 FNYEAQ, per germline. Germline trimming cut 5 bases from V and 5 bases from J; bases unmatched to any gene: 7. CDR3 length equals 14 residues. The chain's CDR3 is CASSPRGRGETQYF. As DNA, the CDR3 is TGTGCCAGCAGCCCCAGGGGGCGCGGGGAGACCCAGTACTTC. Combining the CDR3 with reference TRBV7-6 and TRBJ2-5 gives the whole variable domain GAGVSQSPRYKVTKRGQDVALRCDPISGHVSLYWYRQALGQGPEFLTYFNYEAQQDKSGLPNDRFSAERPEGSISTLTIQRTEQRDSAMYRCASSPRGRGETQYFGPGTRLLVL.

This chain links TRBV5-6 with TRBJ2-3, with 12 bases identical to TRBD1. V lost 2 bases, J lost 3 bases, and 4 bases stayed unmatched. Germline CDR1 and CDR2: SGHDT and YYEEEE. The CDR3 is 16 amino acids. The CDR3 region has the DNA TGTGCCAGCAGCTTTCCGGGACAGGGGGCAACAGATACGCAGTATTTT. This translates into CASSFPGQGATDTQYF.

The chain has TRBV5-4 and TRBJ2-7; D gene ambiguous. CDR1 is SGHNT and CDR2 is YYREEE in the germline V gene (reference sequence). V lost 5 bases and J lost 3, with 6 bases in between. The CDR3 consists of 11 residues. This chain's CDR3 is CASSFGYEQYF. CDR3 sequence (DNA): TGTGCCAGCAGTTTCGGCTACGAGCAGTACTTC.

The chain recombines TRBV7-6 with TRBJ2-5; D ambiguous. The DNA end favors TRBJ2-7, so the J call may be wrong. The CDR3 sequence is 12 residues long. Germline values: CDR1 SGHVS, CDR2 FNYEAQ. The CDR3 coding sequence is TGTGCCAGCAGCCCTTCTCACTACGAGCAGTACTTC. Translating gives CASSPSHYEQYF.

The rearrangement uses TRBV19 and TRBJ1-5, with a weak D call TRBD1 (5 bases). This CDR3 is built from 15 residues. Germline CDR1 LNHDA, CDR2 SQIVND (reference sequence). V was shortened by 3 bases and J by 6 bases, with 15 bases between the two germline ends. The CDR3 sequence: CASSMISGLGQPQHF. CDR3 sequence (DNA): TGTGCCAGTAGTATGATCTCAGGGCTAGGTCAGCCCCAGCATTTT.

The V gene is TRBV6-5, the J gene TRBJ1-1, with D maybe TRBD1 (5 bases). V lost 6 bases and J 5 bases, leaving 10 bases between the germline ends. Germline assignment: CDR1 MNHEY and CDR2 SVGAGI. CDR3 size: 12 residues. CDR3 DNA sequence: TGTGCCAGCAGCACGGGGGGAACTGAAGCTTTCTTT. Protein: CASSTGGTEAFF.

The CDR3 DNA reads TGTGCCAGCAGCGTAGGGAGCACAAACACTGAAGCTTTCTTT. It translates to CASSVGSTNTEAFF. The chain employs TRBV9 and TRBJ1-1; D is uncertain. The CDR3 length is 14 residues. The ends were cut back, 0 bases at V and 2 bases at J, with 8 bases in the middle. Germline CDR1 reads SGDLS; CDR2 reads YYNGEE.

This clone was picked up one time. The V gene is TRBV11-2, the J gene TRBJ1-5; the D is unclear. V lost 3 bases to trimming and J lost 4 bases, with 13 bases between them. The germline V gene has CDR1 SGHAT and CDR2 FQNNGV. CDR3 length equals 15 residues. The CDR3 loop is CASSFSVGSNQPQHF. The CDR3 DNA is TGTGCCAGCAGCTTTTCGGTCGGGAGTAATCAGCCCCAGCATTTT. Variable domain in full (rest from reference TRBV11-2 and TRBJ1-5): EAGVAQSPRYKIIEKRQSVAFWCNPISGHATLYWYQQILGQGPKLLIQFQNNGVVDDSQLPKDRFSAERLKGVDSTLKIQPAKLEDSAVYLCASSFSVGSNQPQHFGDGTRLSIL.